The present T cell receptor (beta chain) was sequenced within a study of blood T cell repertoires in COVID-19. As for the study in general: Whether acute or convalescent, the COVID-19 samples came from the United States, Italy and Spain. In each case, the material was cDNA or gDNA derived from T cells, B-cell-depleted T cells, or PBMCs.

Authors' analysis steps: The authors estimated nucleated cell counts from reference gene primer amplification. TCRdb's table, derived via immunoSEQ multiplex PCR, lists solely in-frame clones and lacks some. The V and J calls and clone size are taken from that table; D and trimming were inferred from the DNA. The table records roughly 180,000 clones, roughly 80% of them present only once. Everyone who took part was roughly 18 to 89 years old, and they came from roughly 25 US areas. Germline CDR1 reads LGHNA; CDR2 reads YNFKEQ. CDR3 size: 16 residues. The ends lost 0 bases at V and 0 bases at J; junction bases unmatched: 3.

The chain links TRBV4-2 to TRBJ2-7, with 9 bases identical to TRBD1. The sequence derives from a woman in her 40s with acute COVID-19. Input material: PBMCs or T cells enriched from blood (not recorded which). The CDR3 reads CASSQEETGGSYEQYF. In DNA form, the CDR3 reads TGTGCCAGCAGCCAAGAAGAGACAGGGGGCTCCTACGAGCAGTACTTC.